This entry is about one T cell receptor beta chain. This specimen belongs to a study of blood T cell repertoires in COVID-19. Study information: Researchers got acute and convalescent COVID-19 samples from the United States, Italy and Spain. The analysed material was cDNA or gDNA that came from T cells, B-cell-depleted T cells, or PBMCs.

As handled by the study authors: Cell counts per sample came from amplifying reference gene primers. Assay: immunoSEQ multiplex PCR; the TCRdb copy retains only in-frame clones and omits some. V and J calls and clone size are those listed in that table; D and trimming were worked out from the DNA. Here the sample spans some 83,000 clones, approximately 85% being singletons. The CDR3 has 18 amino acids. Trimming took 1 base from V and 4 from J; bases not matched to a gene: 11. Germline V gene lookup returns CDR1 LNHDA and CDR2 SQIVND (reference sequence). This sequence was found in a man aged 50 to 59 with active COVID-19. The sequenced material came from peripheral blood. The chain has TRBV19 and TRBJ2-1; 9 nucleotides line up with TRBD2. The CDR3 coding sequence is TGTGCCAGTAGTATAGGGGATCTGCTAGCGGGGTTGTACAATGAGCAGTTCTTC. Protein product: CASSIGDLLAGLYNEQFF.